Below are 13 T cell receptor beta chains sequenced from a single sample in a study of T cell responses to AZD1222 COVID-19 vaccine. Repertoires were generated with immunoSEQ multiplex PCR, while TCRdb's copy carries only in-frame clones and drops some. Here the sample spans approximately 150,000 clones, 85% to 90% being singletons. This sample comprised peripheral blood, obtained 28 days after the second dose of the MenACWY control vaccine. The receptors here all came from an adult who received the MenACWY meningococcal vaccine as a control.

The chain is built from TRBV14 and TRBJ2-7; D may be TRBD1 (6 bases). V shed 4 bases and J shed 5 bases, with 18 bases lying between them. Germline V gives CDR1 SGHDN, CDR2 FVKESK. CDR3 length equals 15 residues. CDR3 sequence: CASSPTLPHRDEQYF. In nucleotides, the CDR3 is TGTGCCAGCAGCCCGACCCTCCCCCACAGGGACGAGCAGTACTTC. Combining the CDR3 with reference TRBV14 and TRBJ2-7 gives the whole variable domain EAGVTQFPSHSVIEKGQTVTLRCDPISGHDNLYWYRRVMGKEIKFLLHFVKESKQDESGMPNNRFLAERTGGTYSTLKVQPAELEDSGVYFCASSPTLPHRDEQYFGPGTRLTVT.

The gene calls are TRBV28 and TRBJ2-3, with TRBD2 matching over 11 bases. The V segment lost 6 bases and the J segment 2 bases; nucleotides outside the gene matches: 7. CDR1 is MDHEN and CDR2 is SYDVKM in the germline V gene. The CDR3 spans 16 residues. CDR3 region: CASSVGLAGFTDTQYF. For the CDR3, the DNA is TGTGCCAGCAGCGTTGGACTAGCGGGCTTCACAGATACGCAGTATTTT.

The CDR3 loop reads CATTFFIPDRRGVNTEAFF. CDR3 DNA sequence: TGTGCCACCACGTTTTTTATCCCGGACAGGCGTGGGGTTAACACTGAAGCTTTCTTT. This rearrangement joins TRBV28 to TRBJ1-1; TRBD1 agrees at 7 bases. Germline CDR1 MDHEN, CDR2 SYDVKM. J lost 2 bases, V lost 10 bases, and 25 bases had no gene match. The CDR3 has 19 amino acids.

The V gene is TRBV11-2, the J gene TRBJ2-3, with a weak D call TRBD2 (7 bases). Germline V lookup: CDR1 SGHAT, CDR2 FQNNGV. The CDR3 has 16 residues. The V and J ends lost 5 bases and 3 bases respectively, with 18 bases between them. The CDR3 here is CASSQGAGATTDTQYF. DNA of the CDR3: TGTGCCAGCAGCCAAGGTGCGGGGGCCACGACAGATACGCAGTATTTT. The whole variable domain, filled in from reference TRBV11-2 and TRBJ2-3, reads EAGVAQSPRYKIIEKRQSVAFWCNPISGHATLYWYQQILGQGPKLLIQFQNNGVVDDSQLPKDRFSAERLKGVDSTLKIQPAKLEDSAVYLCASSQGAGATTDTQYFGPGTRLTVL.

In this sample, this clone turned up a few times. The CDR3 sequence is CASSLTGTSVYNEQFF. The DNA of the CDR3 is TGTGCCAGCAGCTTAACCGGGACTAGCGTTTACAATGAGCAGTTCTTC. This rearrangement joins TRBV7-3 to TRBJ2-1, with 10 bases fitting TRBD2. The germline V gene has CDR1 SGHTA and CDR2 FQGTGA. The V gene end was trimmed by 0 bases and the J gene end by 4 bases; junction bases not matched to a gene: 3. The CDR3 extends over 16 amino acids.

The rearrangement uses TRBV18 and TRBJ1-1; D is unresolved. Germline values: CDR1 KGHSH, CDR2 LQKENI. V lost 2 bases to trimming and J lost 1 base, with 8 bases between them. This CDR3 is 14 amino acids long. The CDR3 nucleotides are TGTGCCAGCTCACCATCGTCCCCGAACACTGAAGCTTTCTTT. This codes for CASSPSSPNTEAFF.

This chain uses TRBV20-1 with TRBJ2-7; no clear D. Trimming cost V 5 bases and J 4 bases, with 9 bases left between them. There are 11 residues in the CDR3. Germline V gives CDR1 DFQATT, CDR2 SNEGSKA (reference sequence). The CDR3: CSARSNYEQYF. CDR3 DNA sequence: TGCAGTGCTCGTTCAAATTACGAGCAGTACTTC.

The gene calls are TRBV10-3 and TRBJ1-5; D is uncertain. CDR3 length: 17 residues. The V end lost 4 bases, the J end lost 4 bases, and 20 bases lay between the germline ends. Germline CDR1 reads ENHRY; CDR2 reads SYGVKD. CDR3 DNA sequence: TGTGCCATCAGTGGAGAGGGTTGGACCCGAGGGAATCAGCCCCAGCATTTT. Protein sequence: CAISGEGWTRGNQPQHF.

This chain links TRBV19 with TRBJ2-1, with TRBD2 identical over 16 bases. This CDR3 has 16 residues. With 5 bases clipped from V and 4 bases from J, the junction kept 2 bases outside the gene matches. CDR1 is LNHDA, CDR2 SQIVND, per germline (reference sequence). CDR3 DNA: TGTGCCAGTAGTCAGGGACTAGCGGGAGGGTACAATGAGCAGTTCTTC. This translates into CASSQGLAGGYNEQFF.

CDR3 bases: TGTGCCAGCGGGAACACTGAAGCTTTCTTT. It translates to CASGNTEAFF. V gene TRBV6-5 combines with J gene TRBJ1-1; D unresolved. The CDR3 contains 10 residues. Germline CDR1 MNHEY, CDR2 SVGAGI. Trimming took off 8 bases at V and 1 base at J, with 2 bases between the two ends.

The V and J genes are TRBV27 and TRBJ2-7; TRBD2 is a possible D gene (6 bases). V was shortened by 2 bases and J by 0 bases, with 11 bases between the two germline ends. Germline values: CDR1 MNHEY, CDR2 SMNVEV (reference sequence). This CDR3 comprises 15 residues. DNA for the CDR3: TGTGCCAGCAGTTTAAGGAGGGGTCCCTCCTACGAGCAGTACTTC. Translated, it gives CASSLRRGPSYEQYF.

The chain combines TRBV6-2 or TRBV6-3 with TRBJ2-3; the match to TRBD2 covers 9 bases. The CDR3 is made up of 16 amino acids. The V gene end was trimmed by 6 bases and the J gene end by 6 bases; junction bases not matched to a gene: 13. Germline CDR1 and CDR2: MNHEY and SVGEGT. CDR3 amino acids: CASSPFPGLAPDTQYF. Written as DNA, the CDR3 is TGTGCCAGCAGCCCCTTCCCCGGACTAGCGCCCGATACGCAGTATTTT.

This chain links TRBV10-1 with TRBJ1-5; D unresolved. V was cut by 3 bases and J by 5 bases, with 8 bases left in between. Germline V gene lookup returns CDR1 WNHNN and CDR2 SYGVQD (reference sequence). The CDR3 is made up of 13 amino acids. The CDR3 bases are TGCGCCAGCAGTGAAACAGTGCATCAGCCCCAGCATTTT. This sequence encodes CASSETVHQPQHF.